This TCR beta chain emerged from a study of CXCR3-negative and CXCR3-positive naive CD8 T cells (dated by TCRdb to between 2018 and 2021). In the study overall: In total, roughly 140 million TRB reads were obtained, which works out to roughly 1.5 +/- 0.3 million reads per library. The TRBV-TRBJ cluster analysis covered naive subsets from 5 donors and memory cells from 3 donors. The diversity and physicochemical repertoire analyses included 11 donors pooled from two independent experiments. What the authors observed across the whole study: Within the same donor, TRBV-TRBJ usage looked similar between naive CXCR3-negative and CXCR3-positive cells, but memory cells had distinct patterns. Surface CD5, linked to self-reactivity in mice, was comparable between naive subsets; TCR interaction strength was therefore also inferred from TRB CDR3 physicochemical properties. Repertoire diversity was comparably high in both naive subsets but much lower in memory CD8+ T cells. Compared with CXCR3-negative naive cells, CXCR3-positive naive cells had TRB CDR3s with higher hydrophobicity (lower Kidera factor 4), lower energy, and higher strength and volume indices. Freshly isolated PBMCs were used for most assays because CXCR3 expression partially decreased after cryopreservation.

According to the germline V gene, CDR1 reads MGHRA and CDR2 reads YSYEKL. The CDR3 holds 13 amino acids from the cysteine to the phenylalanine. There is no recorded DNA. For every CD8+ T cell subset, approximately 300,000 cells were flow-sorted straight into RLT lysis buffer, and each subset was sorted in triplicate. Naive CD8+ T cells were defined stringently as CD45RO-CCR7+CD27+CD95- to exclude memory contaminants. Standard density gradient centrifugation was used to isolate peripheral blood mononuclear cells from buffy coats. Naive CXCR3-negative and CXCR3-positive CD8+ T cells were flow-sorted using a FACSAria III. Total RNA was extracted from sorted cells using an RNeasy Mini Kit. Remarks on this clonotype: This receptor's antigen is unknown.

Sequencing relied on a NextSeq 550. The Human TCR Profiling Kit (MiLaboratory) was used to prepare UMI-labeled 5' RACE TRB cDNA libraries. cDNA synthesis used the entire amount of extracted RNA, and PCR amplification then used the entire amount of cDNA produced. Libraries were prepared in parallel with an identical number of PCR cycles. Per the source publication's procedure: With a minimum of two reads required per UMI, MIGEC and MiXCR pulled out about 50,000 +/- 10,000 unique UMI-labeled TRB cDNA molecules from each library. On average, 40,000 +/- 10,000 functional in-frame TRB CDR3 nucleotide clonotypes lacking stop codons were found per library. After each sample was downsampled to 5000 UMI-labeled TRB molecules, VDJtools was used to calculate diversity metrics such as normalized Shannon-Wiener and Chao1. For the central five CDR3 residues, VDJtools calculated physicochemical properties weighted by clonotype size, namely interaction energy, strength, volume and Kidera factor 4. Reprocessed by TCRdb, the reads give a single entry per CDR3 protein sequence, without DNA. The authors' filters were not applied to this entry. The sample's clone listing holds roughly 130,000 distinct CDR3 sequences. Around 0.62% of the sample lies in the top ten.

This receptor was taken from a human donor in good health. Some clones in this sample may be carry-over from other donors' samples. The chain links TRBV4-1 with TRBJ2-7. The sample taken for sequencing was naive CXCR3+ CD8+ T cells from blood. In light of the paper, this sample's cell subset or site label describes: CD45RO-CCR7+CD27+CD95- naive CD8+ T cells expressing CXCR3 (TNR3+). CDR3 loop: CASSPTLAYEQYF.